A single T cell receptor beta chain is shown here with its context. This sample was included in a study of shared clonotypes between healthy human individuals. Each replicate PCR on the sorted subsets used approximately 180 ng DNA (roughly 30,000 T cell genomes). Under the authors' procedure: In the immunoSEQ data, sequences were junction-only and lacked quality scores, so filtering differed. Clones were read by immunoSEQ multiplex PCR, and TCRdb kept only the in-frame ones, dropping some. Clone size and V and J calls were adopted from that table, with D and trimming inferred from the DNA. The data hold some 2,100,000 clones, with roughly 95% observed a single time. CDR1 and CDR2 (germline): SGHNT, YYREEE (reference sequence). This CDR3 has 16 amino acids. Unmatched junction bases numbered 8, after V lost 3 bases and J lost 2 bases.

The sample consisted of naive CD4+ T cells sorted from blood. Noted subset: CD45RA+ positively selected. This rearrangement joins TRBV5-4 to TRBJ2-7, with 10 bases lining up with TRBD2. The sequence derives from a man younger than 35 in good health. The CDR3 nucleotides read TGTGCCAGCAGCTCCGCCGTAGCGGGGGGACCCTACGAGCAGTACTTC. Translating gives CASSSAVAGGPYEQYF.